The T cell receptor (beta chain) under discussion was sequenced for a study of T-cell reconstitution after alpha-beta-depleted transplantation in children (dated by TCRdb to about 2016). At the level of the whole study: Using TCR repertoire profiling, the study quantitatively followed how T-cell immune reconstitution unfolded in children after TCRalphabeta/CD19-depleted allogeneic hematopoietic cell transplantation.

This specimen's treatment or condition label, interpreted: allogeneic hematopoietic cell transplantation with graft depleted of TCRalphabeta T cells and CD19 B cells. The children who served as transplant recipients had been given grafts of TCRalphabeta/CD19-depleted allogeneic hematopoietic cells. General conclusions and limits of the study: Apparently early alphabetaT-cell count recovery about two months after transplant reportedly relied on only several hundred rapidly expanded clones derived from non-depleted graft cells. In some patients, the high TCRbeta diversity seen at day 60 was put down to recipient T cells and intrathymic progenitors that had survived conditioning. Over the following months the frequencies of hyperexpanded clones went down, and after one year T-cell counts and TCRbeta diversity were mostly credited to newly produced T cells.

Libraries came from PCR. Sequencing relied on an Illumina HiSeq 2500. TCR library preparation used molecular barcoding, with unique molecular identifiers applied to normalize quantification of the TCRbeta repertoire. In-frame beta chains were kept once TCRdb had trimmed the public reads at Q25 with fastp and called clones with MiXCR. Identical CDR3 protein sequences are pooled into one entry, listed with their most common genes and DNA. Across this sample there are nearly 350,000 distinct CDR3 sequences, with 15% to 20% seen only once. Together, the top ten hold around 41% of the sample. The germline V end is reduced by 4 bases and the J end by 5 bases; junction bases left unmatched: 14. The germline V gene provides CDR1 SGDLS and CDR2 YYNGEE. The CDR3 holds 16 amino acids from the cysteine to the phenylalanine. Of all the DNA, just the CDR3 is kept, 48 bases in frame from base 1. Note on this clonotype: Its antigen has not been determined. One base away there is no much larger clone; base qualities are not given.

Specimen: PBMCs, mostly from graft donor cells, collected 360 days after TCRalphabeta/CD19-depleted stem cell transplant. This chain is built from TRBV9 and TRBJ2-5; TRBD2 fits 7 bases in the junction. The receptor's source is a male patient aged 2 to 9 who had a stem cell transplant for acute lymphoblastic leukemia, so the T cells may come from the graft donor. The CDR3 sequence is CASSTPRGVATETQYF. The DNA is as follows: TGTGCCAGCAGCACTCCCCGGGGGGTAGCTACCGAGACCCAGTACTTC.